The rows below give T cell receptor beta chains drawn from one sample of a study of CD8 T cells in ankylosing spondylitis. TCRdb reprocessed the 5' RACE reads with MiXCR, giving one entry per CDR3 protein. The data show about 200,000 distinct CDR3 sequences, 20% to 30% seen once. Sequenced input: blood, either unsorted or a sorted T cell fraction (not recorded which). The receptors were sampled from a male donor with ankylosing spondylitis or in good health (not recorded which). Both conserved end residues are part of each CDR3.

v_gene	len	j_gene	CDR3aa
TRBV20-1	16	TRBJ2-1	CSAREPGLAGKVEQFF
TRBV12-3/TRBV12-4	14	TRBJ1-2	CASRQGQGLYGYTF
TRBV6-5	16	TRBJ1-2	CASSYRDREATYGYTF
TRBV6-1	17	TRBJ2-7	CASRRTAIAGAYYEQYF
TRBV12-3/TRBV12-4	14	TRBJ2-1	CASSFGDSYNEQFF
TRBV9	15	TRBJ2-1	CASSVEPSSYNEQFF
TRBV6-1	13	TRBJ2-7	CASSRYGGYEQYF
TRBV11-2	16	TRBJ1-4	CASSLDSGYLEEKLFF
TRBV20-1	15	TRBJ2-7	CSARDPETLSYEQYF
TRBV12-3/TRBV12-4	16	TRBJ1-1	CASSLGAGGGNTEAFF
TRBV12-3/TRBV12-4	16	TRBJ1-1	CASSPGETGLNTEAFF
TRBV6-6	11	TRBJ2-5	CASLQKETQYF
TRBV29-1	13	TRBJ2-7	CSALSGGTYEQYF
TRBV7-2	14	TRBJ2-5	CASSPGRRRKTQYF
TRBV29-1	12	TRBJ1-1	CSVSGEGAEAFF
TRBV10-3	13	TRBJ2-7	CASAWPGSYEQSF
TRBV20-1	19	TRBJ2-3	CSARLSGTSGRSWADTQYF
TRBV24-1	16	TRBJ2-1	CATSDLEAGGYNEQFF
TRBV6-5	16	TRBJ2-7	CASSYSPGTARYEQYF
TRBV6-6	13	TRBJ1-6	CASSYPPLGSLHF
TRBV29-1	14	TRBJ1-2	CSVSGPTGGYGYTF
TRBV3-1	14	TRBJ1-1	CASSYEQGRTEAFF
TRBV4-1	14	TRBJ1-6	CASSQVEKNSPLHF
TRBV3-1	17	TRBJ2-1	CASCQDRYVTAYNEQFF
TRBV5-1	15	TRBJ2-1	CASSLVGSIRDEQFF
TRBV5-1	13	TRBJ2-2	CASSPEGEGPLFF
TRBV12-3/TRBV12-4	13	TRBJ2-1	CASRGRNYNEQFF
TRBV20-1	16	TRBJ2-3	CSARDGERSYTDTQYF
TRBV27	14	TRBJ1-1	CASSPRPGNTEAFF
TRBV12-3/TRBV12-4	17	TRBJ2-2	CASSLWEGGTGTGELFF
TRBV12-3/TRBV12-4	16	TRBJ2-4	CASSSTGQGAKNIQYF
TRBV12-3/TRBV12-4	15	TRBJ1-5	CASSWTGSGDQPQHF
TRBV14	17	TRBJ2-1	CASSEGTSGSFRNEQFF
TRBV20-1	15	TRBJ2-3	CSARASGTATDTQYF
TRBV20-1	17	TRBJ2-1	CSASVRLERGPYNEQFF
TRBV2	16	TRBJ2-7	CASGERQGAMAYEQYF
TRBV5-1	14	TRBJ2-7	CASSSPGQPYEQYF
TRBV7-6	15	TRBJ1-1	CASSLAPQGDTEAFF
TRBV29-1	14	TRBJ2-1	CSVTAGTAYNEQFF
TRBV2	13	TRBJ1-6	CASMTGFNSPLHF
TRBV5-1	14	TRBJ1-5	CASSLGESNQPQHF
TRBV2	13	TRBJ2-5	CASSRDTQETQYF
TRBV6-1	14	TRBJ1-5	CASTRTGGRQPQHF
TRBV20-1	15	TRBJ2-1	CSAREAVGPGREQFF
TRBV6-4	15	TRBJ2-1	CASSKTSGIYNEQFF
TRBV5-6	15	TRBJ1-2	CASSSIVTFNYGYTF
TRBV20-1	12	TRBJ2-5	CSAVDYQETQYF